This T cell receptor beta chain was recovered during a study of shared clonotypes between healthy human individuals. Deletions cut 3 bases from V and 5 bases from J, with 8 bases between. Germline CDR1 and CDR2: KGHSH and LQKENI. This CDR3 is 12 amino acids long. Whole-study results and caveats: It was the non-shared clonotypes that had lower generation probabilities than clonotypes shared by all four donors. Generally, naive subsets came out with larger estimated richness than memory subsets.

A CD45RA-negative memory subset and a CD45RA+ naive subset were separated from the CD4+ cells. Once extracted for a subset, genomic DNA was divided evenly among several immunoSEQ plates. TCRdb's copy holds only in-frame clones and misses some; the assay was immunoSEQ multiplex PCR. The profile shows over a million clones, 75% to 85% of them singletons. Notes on this clone: Its antigen is undetermined.

The clonotype was recovered from a man aged 18 to 35 in good health. Some clones in this sample may be carry-over from other donors' samples. The chain joins TRBV18 to TRBJ2-7; D call uncertain. Sequencing was carried out using memory CD4+ T cells from PBMCs. Described subset: CD45RA-negative fraction. The CDR3 DNA is TGTGCCAGCTCACCCTCAAGGAACGAGCAGTACTTC. Translating gives CASSPSRNEQYF.